Presented here are 11 T cell receptor beta chains from one specimen sequenced in a study of T cells after yellow fever vaccination. TCRdb recomputed calls from the 5' RACE reads with MiXCR, one row per CDR3 protein. The profile covers 500,000 to 700,000 distinct CDR3 sequences, with 15% to 20% appearing a single time and 13% to 15% taken by the ten largest. The source was PBMCs, collected 15 days after the yellow fever booster vaccination. Source of these receptors: a man aged 25 to 40 who received the YFV17D yellow fever vaccine.

This clonotype was picked up a small number of times. The V call is TRBV28, the J call TRBJ2-5, with TRBD1 as a possible D gene (5 bases). CDR3 length equals 14 residues. V gave up 7 bases and J gave up 1 base, with 13 bases separating them. In germline, CDR1 is MDHEN, CDR2 SYDVKM. CDR3 coding DNA: TGTGCCAGCACCGAACGGACAAGCCAAGAGACCCAGTACTTC. This sequence encodes CASTERTSQETQYF. The whole variable domain, remainder taken from reference TRBV28 and TRBJ2-5, is DVKVTQSSRYLVKRTGEKVFLECVQDMDHENMFWYRQDPGLGLRLIYFSYDVKMKEKGDIPEGYSVSREKKERFSLILESASTNQTSMYLCASTERTSQETQYFGPGTRLLVL.

The sample holds a few counts of this clonotype. The chain couples TRBV6-5 to TRBJ1-6; D gene ambiguous. The CDR3 sequence is 17 residues long. Germline assignment: CDR1 MNHEY and CDR2 SVGAGI. The V gene lost 4 bases and the J gene lost 8 bases, with 21 bases spanning the gap. As DNA, the CDR3 is TGTGCCAGCAGTTTCGATACCCTAGGTGCCAACGATTCACCCCTCCACTTT. This encodes CASSFDTLGANDSPLHF.

This clonotype was seen only a few times. The V call is TRBV6-5, the J call TRBJ2-1, with D tentatively TRBD2 (5 bases). Germline V CDR1 and CDR2: MNHEY, SVGAGI. The length of the CDR3 is 16 residues. V lost 0 bases and J lost 8, with 17 bases in between. The CDR3 sequence: CASSYSIPGIGHEQFF. CDR3 coding DNA: TGTGCCAGCAGTTACTCGATACCGGGGATAGGCCATGAGCAGTTCTTC.

The gene calls are TRBV7-9 and TRBJ2-7; D possibly matches TRBD1 or TRBD2 (5 bases each). The CDR3 sequence is 14 residues long. The V gene lost 3 bases and the J gene lost 2 bases, with 11 bases spanning the gap. Germline loops: CDR1 SEHNR, CDR2 FQNEAQ (reference sequence). The CDR3, as DNA: TGTGCCAGCAGCTTCGGGACGGAGCCCTACGAGCAGTACTTC. Protein product: CASSFGTEPYEQYF.

This clonotype was seen more than once but under ten times. The CDR3 bases are TGTGCCAGCAGCCAACGGGATCCGAGCACAGATACGCAGTATTTT. It codes for CASSQRDPSTDTQYF. The V call is TRBV7-9, the J call TRBJ2-3, with D possibly TRBD2 on 5 matching bases. The V end lost 5 bases, the J end lost 0 bases, and 12 bases lay between the germline ends. The CDR3 contains 15 residues. Per the germline V gene, CDR1 is SEHNR and CDR2 is FQNEAQ (reference sequence).

V and J are TRBV7-2 and TRBJ1-4; D unclear. V lost 7 bases and J lost 3, with 12 bases in between. The CDR3 has 14 residues. CDR1 SGHTA and CDR2 FQGNSA come from the germline V gene. This CDR3 reads CASTNLAANEKLFF. The DNA of the CDR3 is TGTGCCAGCACTAACTTGGCAGCTAATGAAAAACTGTTTTTT.

The chain is built from TRBV27 and TRBJ2-5; D uncertain. V lost 6 bases and J lost 5, with 16 bases in between. Per the germline V gene, CDR1 is MNHEY and CDR2 is SMNVEV (reference sequence). This CDR3 contains 14 residues. The CDR3 DNA reads as TGTGCCAGCAGCCCACGCGGTTTAAGCGAGACCCAGTACTTC. Protein: CASSPRGLSETQYF.

The V and J genes are TRBV12-3 or TRBV12-4 and TRBJ2-5; no clear D. V was pared by 6 bases and J by 3 bases, with 11 bases between. CDR3 length equals 13 residues. CDR3 in amino acids: CASRRTTEETQYF. The CDR3 DNA is TGTGCCAGCAGAAGAACGACTGAAGAGACCCAGTACTTC.

Only a few counts were recorded for this clonotype. The V and J genes are TRBV6-1 and TRBJ2-1; TRBD2 aligns across 14 bases. Germline CDR1 reads MNHNS; CDR2 reads SASEGT. This CDR3 comprises 18 residues. Germline trimming cut 5 bases from V and 8 bases from J; bases unmatched to any gene: 14. The CDR3 DNA follows: TGTGCCAGCAGTCAAAATCCCGGACTAGCGGGAGGCCGTGATGAGCAGTTCTTC. Its translation is CASSQNPGLAGGRDEQFF.

The gene calls are TRBV9 and TRBJ2-1, with D hard to call. V lost 6 bases to trimming and J lost 11 bases, with 3 bases between them. This CDR3 has 8 amino acids. Germline V gene sequence: CDR1 SGDLS, CDR2 YYNGEE. The CDR3 nucleotides read TGTGCCAGCACCAAGCAGTTCTTC. This gives the protein CASTKQFF.

This clonotype has a handful of counts. In DNA, the CDR3 is TGTGCCAGCACCGAGCGGGGAGTCTCTGGGGCCAACGTCCTGACTTTC. Its translation: CASTERGVSGANVLTF. The chain carries TRBV6-1 and TRBJ2-6; TRBD2 agrees at 7 bases. V dropped 7 bases and J dropped 0; count of bases not matched to a gene: 6. This CDR3 spans 16 amino acids. The V gene's germline CDR1 is MNHNS and CDR2 SASEGT.